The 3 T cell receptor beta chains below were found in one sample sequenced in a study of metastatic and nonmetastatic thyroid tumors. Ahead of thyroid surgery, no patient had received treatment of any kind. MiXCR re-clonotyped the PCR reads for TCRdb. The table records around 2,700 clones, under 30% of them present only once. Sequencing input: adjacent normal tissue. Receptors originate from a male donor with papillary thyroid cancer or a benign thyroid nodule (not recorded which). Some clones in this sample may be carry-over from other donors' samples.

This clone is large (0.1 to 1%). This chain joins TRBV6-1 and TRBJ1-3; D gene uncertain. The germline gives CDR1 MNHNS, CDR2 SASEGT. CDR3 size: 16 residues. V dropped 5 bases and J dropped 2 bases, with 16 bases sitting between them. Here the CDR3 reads CASSRSTDHAGNTIYF. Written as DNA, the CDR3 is TGTGCCAGCAGTAGGTCGACGGACCATGCTGGAAACACCATATATTTT.

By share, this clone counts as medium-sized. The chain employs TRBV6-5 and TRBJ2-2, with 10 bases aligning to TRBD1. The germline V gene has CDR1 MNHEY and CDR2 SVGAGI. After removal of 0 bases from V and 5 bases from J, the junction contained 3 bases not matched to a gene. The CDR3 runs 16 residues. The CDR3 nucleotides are TGTGCCAGCAGTTACTCGGGGACAGGGGTTACCGGGGAGCTGTTTTTT. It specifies CASSYSGTGVTGELFF.

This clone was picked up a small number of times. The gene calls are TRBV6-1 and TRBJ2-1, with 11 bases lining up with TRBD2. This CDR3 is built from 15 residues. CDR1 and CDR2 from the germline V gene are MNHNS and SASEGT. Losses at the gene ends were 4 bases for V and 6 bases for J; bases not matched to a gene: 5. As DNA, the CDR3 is TGTGCCAGCAGTGTCCTAGCGGGGGGCAGCAATGAGCAGTTCTTC. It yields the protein CASSVLAGGSNEQFF.